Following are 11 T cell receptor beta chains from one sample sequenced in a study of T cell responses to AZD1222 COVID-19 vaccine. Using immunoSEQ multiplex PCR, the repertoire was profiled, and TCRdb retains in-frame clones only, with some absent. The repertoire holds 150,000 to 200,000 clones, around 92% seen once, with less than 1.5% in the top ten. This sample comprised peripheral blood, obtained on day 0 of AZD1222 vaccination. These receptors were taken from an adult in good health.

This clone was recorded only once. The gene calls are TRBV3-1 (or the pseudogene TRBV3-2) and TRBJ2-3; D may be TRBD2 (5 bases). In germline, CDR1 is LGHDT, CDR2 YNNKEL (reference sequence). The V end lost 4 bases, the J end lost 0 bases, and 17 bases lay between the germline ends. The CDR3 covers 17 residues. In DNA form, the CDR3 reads TGTGCCAGCAGCCCATCCTTCGGAGCGGAGAGCACAGATACGCAGTATTTT. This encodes CASSPSFGAESTDTQYF.

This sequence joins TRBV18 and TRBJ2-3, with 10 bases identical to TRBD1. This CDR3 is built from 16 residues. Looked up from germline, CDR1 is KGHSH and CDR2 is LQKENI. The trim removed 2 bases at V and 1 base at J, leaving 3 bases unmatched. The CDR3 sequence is CASSPGGTGGTDTQYF. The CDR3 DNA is TGTGCCAGCTCACCAGGGGGGACAGGGGGCACAGATACGCAGTATTTT.

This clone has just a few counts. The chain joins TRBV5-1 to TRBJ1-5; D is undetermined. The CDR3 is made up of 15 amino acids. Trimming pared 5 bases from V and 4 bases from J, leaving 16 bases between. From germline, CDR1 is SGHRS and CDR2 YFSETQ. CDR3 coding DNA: TGCGCCAGCAGTCCTGTGGGAGGAGGTAATCAGCCCCAGCATTTT. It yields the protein CASSPVGGGNQPQHF. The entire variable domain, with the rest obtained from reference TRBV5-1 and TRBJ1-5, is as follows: KAGVTQTPRYLIKTRGQQVTLSCSPISGHRSVSWYQQTPGQGLQFLFEYFSETQRNKGNFPGRFSGRQFSNSRSEMNVSTLELGDSALYLCASSPVGGGNQPQHFGDGTRLSIL.

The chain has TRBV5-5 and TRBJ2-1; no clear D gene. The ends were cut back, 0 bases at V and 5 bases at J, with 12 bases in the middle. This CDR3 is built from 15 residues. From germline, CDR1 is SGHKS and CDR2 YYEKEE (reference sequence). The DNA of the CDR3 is TGTGCCAGCAGCTTGGTACATACAGAGAACAATGAGCAGTTCTTC. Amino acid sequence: CASSLVHTENNEQFF. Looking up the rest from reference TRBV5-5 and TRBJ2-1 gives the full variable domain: DAGVTQSPTHLIKTRGQQVTLRCSPISGHKSVSWYQQVLGQGPQFIFQYYEKEERGRGNFPDRFSARQFPNYSSELNVNALLLGDSALYLCASSLVHTENNEQFFGPGTRLTVL.

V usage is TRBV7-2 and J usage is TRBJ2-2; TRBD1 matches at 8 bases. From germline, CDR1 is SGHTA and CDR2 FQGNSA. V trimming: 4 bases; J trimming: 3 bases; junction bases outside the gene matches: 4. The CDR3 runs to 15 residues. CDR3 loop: CASSSRTGYTGELFF. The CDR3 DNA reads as TGTGCCAGCAGCTCCCGGACAGGGTACACCGGGGAGCTGTTTTTT.

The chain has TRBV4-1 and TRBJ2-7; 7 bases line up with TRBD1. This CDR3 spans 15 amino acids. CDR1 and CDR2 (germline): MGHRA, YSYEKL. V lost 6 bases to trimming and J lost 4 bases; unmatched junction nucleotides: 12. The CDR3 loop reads CASSPTTGKEYEQYF. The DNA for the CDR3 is TGCGCCAGCAGTCCCACGACAGGGAAGGAGTACGAGCAGTACTTC.

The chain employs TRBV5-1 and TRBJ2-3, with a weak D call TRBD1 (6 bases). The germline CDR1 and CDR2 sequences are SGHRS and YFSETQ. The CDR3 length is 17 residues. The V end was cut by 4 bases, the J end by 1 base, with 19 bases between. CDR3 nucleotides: TGCGCCAGCAGCATACTGAGAGCACAGGGCGGCACAGATACGCAGTATTTT. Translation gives CASSILRAQGGTDTQYF.

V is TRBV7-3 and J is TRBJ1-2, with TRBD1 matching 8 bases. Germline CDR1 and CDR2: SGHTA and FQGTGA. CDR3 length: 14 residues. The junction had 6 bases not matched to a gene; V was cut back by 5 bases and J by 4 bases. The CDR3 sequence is CASSDSTGAYGYTF. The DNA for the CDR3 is TGTGCCAGCAGCGATTCGACAGGGGCCTATGGCTACACCTTC.

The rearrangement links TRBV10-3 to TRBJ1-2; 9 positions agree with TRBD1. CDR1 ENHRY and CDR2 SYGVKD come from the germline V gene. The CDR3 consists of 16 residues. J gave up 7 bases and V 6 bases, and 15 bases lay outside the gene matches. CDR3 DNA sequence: TGTGCCATCAGCCAGGGACAGGGCCTTGCTGTGGGTGGCTACACCTTC. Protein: CAISQGQGLAVGGYTF.

The CDR3 spells CASSRAGQGAYEQYF. CDR3 DNA sequence: TGTGCCAGCAGTCGTGCGGGGCAGGGGGCCTACGAGCAGTACTTC. The chain employs TRBV27 and TRBJ2-7, with TRBD1 as a possible D gene (7 bases). This CDR3 comprises 15 residues. Germline CDR1 is MNHEY and CDR2 is SMNVEV (reference sequence). Between the trimmed V and J ends, which lost 5 bases and 2 bases, there was a span of 16 bases.

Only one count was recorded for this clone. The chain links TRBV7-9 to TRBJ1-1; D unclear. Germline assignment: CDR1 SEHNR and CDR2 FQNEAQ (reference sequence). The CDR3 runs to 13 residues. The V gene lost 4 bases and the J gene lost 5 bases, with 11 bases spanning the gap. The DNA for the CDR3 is TGTGCCAGCAGCTACGAGGGAGGGACTGAAGCTTTCTTT. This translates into CASSYEGGTEAFF.